The text below deals with one T cell receptor beta chain. What this receptor recognizes is not known. It has no much larger one-base neighbor in the sample; base qualities were not kept. Library construction relied on the immunoSEQ multiplex PCR assay. TCRdb stores this immuneACCESS table with in-frame sequences only. Part of the clones is absent; in the studies checked, under half of the shortfall reflects unresolved V genes, and no reason is known for the rest. Recorded for this sample are about 94,000 clones; 86% of them occurred a single time. The ten largest clones capture roughly 1.2% of the sample. The data originate from a study of control samples from healthy donors and cancer patients (TCRdb year 2020). The sequenced sample consisted of blood. This receptor was taken from a woman in her fifties or sixties in good health.

The CDR3 corresponds to CASSNRGGSGYTF. The sequence in DNA is TGTGCCAGTAGCAACAGGGGTGGAAGTGGCTACACCTTC. The rearrangement joined TRBV19 to TRBJ1-2, and 7 junctional nucleotides match TRBD1. The germline V gene (reference sequence) yields LNHDA for CDR1 and SQIVND for CDR2. There are 13 amino acids in the CDR3, from cysteine to phenylalanine inclusive. The kept DNA is CDR3 alone, 39 bases in frame from the first base. V lost 6 bases and J lost 7 bases, and the count of bases not matched to a germline gene is 8. Supplemented by the reference TRBV19 and TRBJ1-2 proteins around the CDR3, the complete variable domain is DGGITQSPKYLFRKEGQNVTLSCEQNLNHDAMYWYRQDPGQGLRLIYYSQIVNDFQKGDIAEGYSVSREKKESFPLTVTSAQKNPTAFYLCASSNRGGSGYTFGSGTRLTVV.